This T cell receptor beta chain comes out of a study of identical twins. Germline V gene lookup returns CDR1 MNHEY and CDR2 SMNVEV (reference sequence). The V end lost 2 bases, the J end lost 2 bases, and 13 bases lay between the germline ends. This CDR3 spans 16 amino acids. Each cDNA held unique molecular identifiers, and template switching gave it a universal primer site. TCRdb reprocessed the 5' RACE reads with MiXCR, giving one entry per CDR3 protein. This table holds 540,000 or so distinct CDR3 sequences, about a fifth found once. The table lists this clonotype with a few counts. Its matching antigen is unknown. Study results and caveats: The authors drew conclusions from cross-sectional statistical analysis rather than following the same donors.

The same data also went into a second study, on yellow fever vaccine responses in identical twins.

The clonotype comes from a woman between 18 and 29 years old in good health. Sequencing was carried out using CD4+ T cells sorted from blood. The genes are TRBV27 and TRBJ2-4, with a tentative D call TRBD1 (6 bases). The CDR3 DNA sequence: TGTGCCAGCAGTTTAAGCCCACAGGGAACCAAAAACATTCAGTACTTC. Encoded protein: CASSLSPQGTKNIQYF.